The TCR beta chain under discussion was sequenced for a study of CXCR3-negative and CXCR3-positive naive CD8 T cells. Study results and caveats: Each naive subset displayed comparably high diversity, whereas memory CD8+ cells displayed much lower diversity. The TRBV-TRBJ usage of naive CXCR3-negative and CXCR3-positive cells was similar, but that of memory cells differed.

On this clonotype: Its target is unknown.

Via 5' RACE with UMI labels, TRB cDNA libraries were prepared. TCRdb re-called the 5' RACE reads and gives one entry per CDR3 protein, without DNA. Recorded for this sample: roughly 24,000 distinct CDR3 sequences. CDR1 and CDR2 (germline): MDHEN, SYDVKM. The length of the CDR3 is 17 residues. Material: memory CD8+ T cells from blood. The sequence derives from a human donor in good health. Some clones in this sample may be carry-over from other donors' samples. The J gene is TRBJ1-3, the V gene TRBV28; TCRdb's D gene call, TRBD1, goes unchecked for lack of DNA. The CDR3 sequence: CASSNVGDITPGNTIYF.